This TCR beta chain came from a study of T cell clusters in autoimmune cytopenias. The germline gives CDR1 DFQATT, CDR2 SNEGSKA (reference sequence). This CDR3 is 15 amino acids long. One tube held mixed TRB-A and TRB-B primer pools for touch-down PCR. For each CDR3 protein, TCRdb gives one entry from its re-call of the multiplex PCR reads, without DNA. This table lists around 10,000 distinct CDR3 sequences. Approximately 36,000 genome equivalents of blood DNA were amplified for TRB. The data were also submitted as part of a second study, on T cell repertoires in aging, cancer and after chemotherapy.

The receptor comes from a human donor in good health. The sample consisted of peripheral blood. V gene TRBV20-1 combines with J gene TRBJ2-2; TCRdb gives TRBD1 as the D gene, but with no DNA this cannot be confirmed. The CDR3 sequence is CSAPKGGSNTGELFF.